These 29 T cell receptor beta chains share one sample of origin, sequenced in a study of blood T cell repertoires in COVID-19 (dated by TCRdb to the early 2020s). The library was generated by the immunoSEQ multiplex PCR assay. This is the immuneACCESS table as TCRdb keeps it, with only in-frame sequences that have V and J called. A part of the clones is gone; compared with another copy, unresolved V genes explain less than half, and the rest is unexplained. The sample table shows 270,000 or so clones, and approximately 81% are seen once. 2.5% to 3% of the sample is in the top ten clones. The sample taken for sequencing was peripheral blood. Receptors were obtained from a woman aged 55-75 years with active or convalescent COVID-19.

The J gene is TRBJ2-2, the V gene TRBV10-3; 11 bases align to TRBD2. The ends lost 4 bases at V and 0 bases at J; junction bases unmatched: 16. Germline CDR1 is ENHRY and CDR2 is SYGVKD. The CDR3 loop spans 21 amino acids. CDR3 in DNA: TGTGCCATCAGTGGAAGACTAGCGGGGTCCCCCATGGGAACGAACACCGGGGAGCTGTTTTTT. Translating gives CAISGRLAGSPMGTNTGELFF.

This clone was observed a few times. The chain couples TRBV5-1 to TRBJ2-1, with a weak D call TRBD2 (6 bases). The CDR3 is made up of 16 amino acids. V lost 0 bases to trimming and J lost 12 bases, with 22 bases between them. Germline values: CDR1 SGHRS, CDR2 YFSETQ. Here the CDR3 reads CASSLGPSAGTDLQFF. The CDR3 region has the DNA TGCGCCAGCAGCTTGGGACCCAGCGCGGGGACCGATCTGCAGTTCTTC.

This chain connects TRBV27 to TRBJ2-7; 9 positions agree with TRBD1. The V segment lost 8 bases and the J segment 2 bases; nucleotides outside the gene matches: 10. Germline V CDR1 and CDR2: MNHEY, SMNVEV (reference sequence). There are 15 residues in the CDR3. CDR3 sequence reads: CASRRGQGNPYEQYF. The CDR3 region has the DNA TGTGCCAGCCGTCGAGGACAGGGGAACCCCTACGAGCAGTACTTC.

The V call is TRBV9, the J call TRBJ1-4; perhaps TRBD1 as D (5 bases). Germline lookup yields CDR1 SGDLS and CDR2 YYNGEE. The V gene lost 1 base and the J gene lost 10 bases, with 20 bases spanning the gap. The CDR3 covers 16 residues. This CDR3 reads CASSVNSRGSSGKLFF. The CDR3 bases are TGTGCCAGCAGCGTAAACAGTCGGGGGAGTTCGGGAAAACTGTTTTTT.

The V and J genes are TRBV10-3 and TRBJ2-1; TRBD2 matches at 9 bases. The CDR3 has 16 amino acids. Germline assignment: CDR1 ENHRY and CDR2 SYGVKD. V lost 10 bases to trimming and J lost 4 bases; unmatched junction nucleotides: 14. CDR3 DNA: TGTGCCACCAGGTCGGCTAGCGGGGATGAATACAATGAGCAGTTCTTC. It translates to CATRSASGDEYNEQFF.

The chain uses TRBV29-1 and TRBJ2-1; TRBD2 agrees at 11 bases. This CDR3 comprises 17 residues. Germline lookup yields CDR1 SQVTM and CDR2 ANQGSEA. V lost 6 bases to trimming and J lost 7 bases; unmatched junction nucleotides: 17. CDR3 coding DNA: TGCAGCGTCCGACTAGCGGGGCCTCTCTCGGTACAGAATGAGCAGTTCTTC. This translates into CSVRLAGPLSVQNEQFF.

The genes are TRBV19 and TRBJ1-6; D gene unclear. CDR1 LNHDA and CDR2 SQIVND come from the germline V gene (reference sequence). Trimming took off 5 bases at V and 10 bases at J, with 15 bases between the two ends. The CDR3 has 14 amino acids. The CDR3 loop reads CASSFGVEGSPLHF. The CDR3 nucleotides read TGTGCCAGTAGTTTCGGTGTGGAGGGATCACCCCTCCACTTT.

This clone was observed once. The V gene is TRBV5-4, the J gene TRBJ2-3, with TRBD2 identical over 7 bases. V trimming: 4 bases; J trimming: 6 bases; junction bases outside the gene matches: 5. CDR1 is SGHNT, CDR2 YYREEE, per germline (reference sequence). There are 13 residues in the CDR3. The CDR3 DNA is TGTGCCAGCAGCACCGTGGGGGGGGATACGCAGTATTTT. It is translated as CASSTVGGDTQYF.

In its sample, this clone was seen a few times. V is TRBV30 and J is TRBJ1-1; D is ambiguous. This CDR3 is 14 amino acids long. The V gene's germline CDR1 is GTSNPN and CDR2 SVGIG (reference sequence). V dropped 7 bases and J dropped 2 bases, with 17 bases sitting between them. DNA of the CDR3: TGTGCCTCCTCTCGGGAGCAGGCCAACACTGAAGCTTTCTTT. Protein sequence: CASSREQANTEAFF.

The V call is TRBV24-1, the J call TRBJ2-2; D call uncertain. The CDR3 consists of 14 residues. V lost 10 bases, J lost 3 bases, and 14 bases lay in between. Germline V gene lookup returns CDR1 KGHDR and CDR2 SFDVKD. As DNA, the CDR3 is TGTGCCACGTCCGACGGGTGGGACACCGGGGAGCTGTTTTTT. Protein: CATSDGWDTGELFF.

The gene calls are TRBV30 and TRBJ2-3; D is undetermined. Germline CDR1 and CDR2: GTSNPN and SVGIG (reference sequence). The germline V and J ends were trimmed by 4 bases and 3 bases, with 14 bases remaining between them. CDR3 length: 14 residues. CDR3 loop: CAWNAASTTDTQYF. CDR3 coding DNA: TGTGCCTGGAACGCGGCCTCTACGACAGATACGCAGTATTTT.

The chain recombines TRBV6-5 with TRBJ2-3, with 7 bases lining up with TRBD2. The CDR3 spans 14 residues. V was clipped by 6 bases and J by 3 bases; unmatched bases: 6. In germline, CDR1 is MNHEY, CDR2 SVGAGI. The CDR3: CASRKTGGTDTQYF. CDR3 in DNA: TGTGCCAGCAGGAAGACGGGGGGAACAGATACGCAGTATTTT.

The CDR3 nucleotides read TGTGCCAGCAGCGAAAGCGGGAATTCACCCCTCCACTTT. Translating gives CASSESGNSPLHF. The chain links TRBV7-6 to TRBJ1-6; no clear D. Trimming cost V 5 bases and J 7 bases, with 9 bases left between them. Germline values: CDR1 SGHVS, CDR2 FNYEAQ. This CDR3 region has 13 residues.

The genes are TRBV19 and TRBJ2-5; 7 bases fit TRBD1. V shed 4 bases and J 2 bases; nucleotides not matched to a gene: 4. In germline, CDR1 is LNHDA, CDR2 SQIVND (reference sequence). The CDR3 consists of 14 residues. CDR3 bases: TGTGCCAGTAGTAGGGGACAGCAGCAAGAGACCCAGTACTTC. Its protein product is CASSRGQQQETQYF.

This clone was recorded once. The V and J genes are TRBV5-4 and TRBJ2-5, with D maybe TRBD1 (6 bases). The V end lost 3 bases, the J end lost 2 bases, and 11 bases lay between the germline ends. CDR3 length: 14 residues. Germline CDR1 reads SGHNT; CDR2 reads YYREEE (reference sequence). The CDR3 protein is CASSWGPAQETQYF. CDR3 in DNA: TGTGCCAGCAGCTGGGGGCCGGCACAAGAGACCCAGTACTTC.

This clone was seen a handful of times. J is TRBJ1-1 and V is TRBV11-2, with a possible D match to TRBD1 (6 bases). Germline CDR1 is SGHAT and CDR2 is FQNNGV. Trimming removed 5 bases from V and 6 bases from J, with 16 bases in between. This CDR3 is built from 14 residues. The CDR3 loop reads CASSPLRGGAEAFF. CDR3 DNA: TGTGCCAGCAGCCCTCTAAGGGGGGGGGCTGAAGCTTTCTTT.

The table lists this clone with a count of one. The chain uses TRBV19 and TRBJ1-2; the match to TRBD1 covers 9 bases. V lost 6 bases to trimming and J lost 8 bases; unmatched junction nucleotides: 7. The CDR3 contains 13 residues. Germline CDR1 reads LNHDA; CDR2 reads SQIVND (reference sequence). CDR3: CASRRTGVSGYTF. In DNA form, the CDR3 reads TGTGCCAGTAGAAGGACAGGGGTTTCAGGCTACACCTTC.

This clone was detected only a few times. This chain joins TRBV6-5 and TRBJ1-2, with D possibly matching TRBD1 (5 bases). Trimming stripped 7 bases from V and 7 bases from J, with 19 bases between. From germline, CDR1 is MNHEY and CDR2 SVGAGI. The CDR3 is 14 residues long. CDR3 nucleotides: TGTGCCAGCACGGGGCGGGGATGGGCTATTGGCTACACCTTC. Encoded protein: CASTGRGWAIGYTF.

This clone appeared once. The V and J genes are TRBV5-4 and TRBJ1-2, with D hard to call. There are 12 residues in the CDR3. The germline V and J ends were trimmed by 4 bases and 4 bases, with 8 bases remaining between them. Germline CDR1 is SGHNT and CDR2 is YYREEE (reference sequence). The CDR3 nucleotides read TGTGCCAGCAGCCCCGAGGGCTATGGCTACACCTTC. Translation: CASSPEGYGYTF.

This clone was observed a handful of times. This chain links TRBV19 with TRBJ1-4; D perhaps matches TRBD1 (5 bases). Trimming left V 8 bases short and J 5 bases short, with 18 bases between. This CDR3 contains 15 residues. Germline values: CDR1 LNHDA, CDR2 SQIVND (reference sequence). As DNA, the CDR3 is TGTGCCAGTGCGGATATTGGGGGGGAGAATGAAAAACTGTTTTTT. Protein product: CASADIGGENEKLFF. Looking up the rest from reference TRBV19 and TRBJ1-4 gives the full variable domain: DGGITQSPKYLFRKEGQNVTLSCEQNLNHDAMYWYRQDPGQGLRLIYYSQIVNDFQKGDIAEGYSVSREKKESFPLTVTSAQKNPTAFYLCASADIGGENEKLFFGSGTQLSVL.

This sequence joins TRBV4-3 and TRBJ1-1; D is uncertain. The CDR3 contains 13 residues. Trimming cost V 0 bases and J 11 bases, with 13 bases left between them. CDR1 is LGHNA and CDR2 is YSLEER in the germline V gene. The CDR3 is CASSQETNGYAFF. The CDR3 nucleotides read TGCGCCAGCAGCCAAGAGACTAACGGATACGCTTTCTTT.

The rearrangement uses TRBV25-1 and TRBJ2-1, with D tentatively TRBD1 (6 bases). The CDR3 runs 13 residues. Looked up from germline, CDR1 is MGHDK and CDR2 is SYGVNS. V lost 6 bases and J lost 10, with 16 bases in between. The CDR3 loop reads CASRNRVGEEQFF. CDR3 DNA: TGTGCCAGCAGGAACAGGGTCGGTGAGGAGCAGTTCTTC.

This sequence joins TRBV9 and TRBJ2-5, with 10 bases that match TRBD2. Germline CDR1 and CDR2: SGDLS and YYNGEE. The trim removed 2 bases at V and 1 base at J, leaving 8 bases unmatched. The CDR3 extends over 17 amino acids. The CDR3 loop reads CASSVSIAGGLQETQYF. CDR3 DNA: TGTGCCAGCAGCGTCTCGATAGCGGGGGGCCTCCAAGAGACCCAGTACTTC.

This clone was detected a few times. This chain joins TRBV6-4 and TRBJ2-3, with TRBD2 matching over 9 bases. V lost 5 bases, J lost 6 bases, and 12 bases stayed unmatched. Germline values: CDR1 MRHNA, CDR2 SNTAGT. The CDR3 consists of 16 residues. The CDR3 DNA follows: TGTGCCAGCAGTTGGGGACTAGCACTTTATAGTGATACGCAGTATTTT. Translated: CASSWGLALYSDTQYF.

CDR3 bases: TGTGCCATCAGCGTCAGCCGGGACTCCAACACCGGGGAGCTGTTTTTT. Protein product: CAISVSRDSNTGELFF. This sequence joins TRBV10-3 and TRBJ2-2; D might be TRBD2 (6 bases). This CDR3 region has 16 residues. The germline CDR1 and CDR2 sequences are ENHRY and SYGVKD. V was pared by 6 bases and J by 2 bases, with 16 bases between.

As regards this clone: Other DNA sequences in this sample translate to the same CDR3. The V gene is TRBV5-1, the J gene TRBJ1-3; unclear D gene. In germline, CDR1 is SGHRS, CDR2 YFSETQ. Deletions cut 3 bases from V and 0 bases from J, with 7 bases between. There are 14 residues in the CDR3. Written as DNA, the CDR3 is TGCGCCAGCAGCTCCGGGGTCTCTGGAAACACCATATATTTT. Protein product: CASSSGVSGNTIYF.

This clone was recorded only once. This chain connects TRBV27 to TRBJ2-3; D is possibly TRBD1 (5 bases). Germline V gene sequence: CDR1 MNHEY, CDR2 SMNVEV (reference sequence). Trimming cost V 7 bases and J 1 base, with 9 bases left between them. This CDR3 is 13 amino acids long. As DNA, the CDR3 is TGTGCCAGCAAATTAGGGGGCACAGATACGCAGTATTTT. Encoded protein: CASKLGGTDTQYF.

The chain joins TRBV9 to TRBJ1-1; D not resolved. CDR1 is SGDLS and CDR2 is YYNGEE in the germline V gene. The V and J ends lost 0 bases and 0 bases respectively, with 9 bases between them. The CDR3 length is 15 residues. CDR3 sequence (DNA): TGTGCCAGCAGCGTAGTGGGCGGGATGAACACTGAAGCTTTCTTT. This codes for CASSVVGGMNTEAFF. Drawing the rest from reference TRBV9 and TRBJ1-1, the complete variable domain is DSGVTQTPKHLITATGQRVTLRCSPRSGDLSVYWYQQSLDQGLQFLIQYYNGEERAKGNILERFSAQQFPDLHSELNLSSLELGDSALYFCASSVVGGMNTEAFFGQGTRLTVV.

The chain has TRBV4-3 and TRBJ1-5; D might be TRBD1 (5 bases). CDR3 length: 16 amino acids. Trimming took 0 bases from V and 6 from J, leaving 15 bases between them. Germline V gene sequence: CDR1 LGHNA, CDR2 YSLEER. DNA for the CDR3: TGCGCCAGCAGCCAAGAATATGGGGGGTATACTCAGCCCCAGCATTTT. It yields the protein CASSQEYGGYTQPQHF.